These 16 T cell receptor beta chains share one sample of origin, sequenced in a study of OX40 agonist ivuxolimab in advanced cancers. Repertoires were generated with immunoSEQ multiplex PCR, while TCRdb's copy carries only in-frame clones and drops some. The data contain more than 85,000 clones, about nine tenths of them singletons. The sequencing here drew on CD4+ or CD8+ T cells sorted from blood, taken in a trial of the OX40 agonist ivuxolimab. The origin of the receptors is an adult with an advanced solid tumor such as melanoma, head and neck, liver or kidney cancer.

The chain has TRBV5-6 and TRBJ1-3; no firm D call. This CDR3 region has 15 residues. The V end lost 0 bases, the J end lost 1 base, and 8 bases lay between the germline ends. Looked up from germline, CDR1 is SGHDT and CDR2 is YYEEEE. The CDR3 spells CASSLVGPSGNTIYF. In nucleotides, the CDR3 is TGTGCCAGCAGCTTGGTTGGGCCTTCTGGAAACACCATATATTTT.

The J gene is TRBJ2-7, the V gene TRBV5-4, with TRBD2 identical over 9 bases. Trimming at V came to 1 base and at J to 6 bases, leaving 5 bases not matched to a gene. CDR3 length: 14 amino acids. Germline lookup yields CDR1 SGHNT and CDR2 YYREEE (reference sequence). This CDR3 reads CASSLTGTSLEQYF. The CDR3, as DNA: TGTGCCAGCAGCTTGACTGGGACTAGCCTCGAGCAGTACTTC.

The chain links TRBV5-1 to TRBJ2-1; 9 bases fit TRBD2. Germline V gives CDR1 SGHRS, CDR2 YFSETQ. CDR3 size: 16 residues. V dropped 0 bases and J dropped 6; count of bases not matched to a gene: 7. CDR3 coding DNA: TGCGCCAGCAGCTTGGATCCAGCGGGAGGTTCCAATGAGCAGTTCTTC. Protein sequence: CASSLDPAGGSNEQFF.

The chain links TRBV28 to TRBJ2-7; 7 bases are shared with TRBD1. CDR1 is MDHEN and CDR2 is SYDVKM in the germline V gene. With 6 bases clipped from V and 1 base from J, the junction kept 9 bases outside the gene matches. CDR3 length: 15 residues. The DNA for the CDR3 is TGTGCCAGCAGCCCCCCCAACAGGGGATCCTACGAGCAGTACTTC. This gives the protein CASSPPNRGSYEQYF.

This chain joins TRBV5-1 and TRBJ1-2, with D maybe TRBD1 (5 bases). Trimming shortened V by 0 bases and J by 6 bases, and 6 bases separated the two germline ends. Germline V CDR1 and CDR2: SGHRS, YFSETQ. This CDR3 region has 12 residues. For the CDR3, the DNA is TGCGCCAGCAGCTTGGCCAGGGATGGCTACACCTTC. Its protein product is CASSLARDGYTF.

J is TRBJ1-4 and V is TRBV28; TRBD1 matches 8 bases. The V segment lost 8 bases and the J segment 12 bases; nucleotides outside the gene matches: 14. In germline, CDR1 is MDHEN, CDR2 SYDVKM. This CDR3 spans 14 amino acids. DNA of the CDR3: TGTGCCAGCGCCAACGACAGGGGTGGGGTCGAACTGTTTTTT. Its protein is CASANDRGGVELFF. Full variable domain (remainder filled in from reference TRBV28 and TRBJ1-4): DVKVTQSSRYLVKRTGEKVFLECVQDMDHENMFWYRQDPGLGLRLIYFSYDVKMKEKGDIPEGYSVSREKKERFSLILESASTNQTSMYLCASANDRGGVELFFGSGTQLSVL.

The V call is TRBV27, the J call TRBJ1-2; 7 nucleotides match TRBD1. V shed 3 bases and J 4 bases; nucleotides not matched to a gene: 11. The CDR3 covers 16 residues. Looked up from germline, CDR1 is MNHEY and CDR2 is SMNVEV (reference sequence). CDR3 DNA sequence: TGTGCCAGCAGTTTCTCCAGGGGGACCACTGGCTATGGCTACACCTTC. Translation: CASSFSRGTTGYGYTF.

The rearrangement links TRBV23-1 to TRBJ2-5; 12 bases line up with TRBD2. TRBV23-1 is an ORF for which the function is uncertain. CDR3 length: 17 residues. Trimming took 6 bases from V and 3 from J; bases not matched to a gene: 11. The chain's CDR3 is CASSTPSGRAQEETQYF. The CDR3 nucleotides read TGCGCCAGCAGCACACCTAGCGGGAGGGCCCAAGAAGAGACCCAGTACTTC.

The chain employs TRBV10-1 and TRBJ1-4; 8 bases match TRBD1. CDR1 WNHNN and CDR2 SYGVQD come from the germline V gene (reference sequence). The CDR3 has 22 residues. V was pared by 8 bases and J by 8 bases, with 34 bases of the junction left unmatched. The CDR3 DNA reads as TGCGCCAGCGGATCCCGGACAGGGCTGGGCCTATGTTCAGGGAGGGGGAGAGAAAAACTGTTTTTT. Protein product: CASGSRTGLGLCSGRGREKLFF.

The chain has TRBV7-9 and TRBJ2-2; 9 bases match TRBD2. This CDR3 comprises 16 residues. Germline CDR1 SEHNR, CDR2 FQNEAQ (reference sequence). V was pared by 1 base and J by 5 bases, with 5 bases of the junction left unmatched. The CDR3 sequence: CASSLDLAGRTGELFF. As DNA, the CDR3 is TGTGCCAGCAGCTTAGATCTAGCGGGAAGAACCGGGGAGCTGTTTTTT.

J is TRBJ2-4 and V is TRBV5-3, with TRBD2 as a possible D gene (5 bases). TRBV5-3 is identified as an open reading frame with a role that is uncertain. The germline V and J ends were trimmed by 0 bases and 6 bases, with 19 bases remaining between them. The CDR3 covers 17 residues. CDR3 sequence reads: CARSLAFRRVRRNIQYF. The CDR3 DNA reads TGTGCCAGAAGCTTGGCTTTCAGGCGGGTACGGCGAAACATTCAGTACTTC.

CDR3: CSVGRTSLGYEQYF. The CDR3 DNA reads TGCAGCGTTGGGAGGACTAGCCTTGGGTACGAGCAGTACTTC. V is TRBV29-1 and J is TRBJ2-7; TRBD2 agrees at 8 bases. The V and J ends lost 4 bases and 4 bases, in that order; junction bases with no gene match: 9. The CDR3 runs 14 residues. CDR1 is SQVTM and CDR2 is ANQGSEA in the germline V gene.

CDR3 nucleotides: TGTGCCAGCAGTGAAGCGTTGGCTAGCGGGAGGACTTTCTCCTACGAGCAGTACTTC. This gives the protein CASSEALASGRTFSYEQYF. The chain combines TRBV6-1 with TRBJ2-7; the match to TRBD2 covers 11 bases. Per germline, CDR1 MNHNS and CDR2 SASEGT. CDR3 size: 19 residues. V was clipped by 0 bases and J by 0 bases; unmatched bases: 10.

The rearrangement joins TRBV7-9 to TRBJ2-1, with a tentative D call TRBD1 (6 bases). From germline, CDR1 is SEHNR and CDR2 FQNEAQ (reference sequence). V lost 6 bases to trimming and J lost 6 bases, with 21 bases between them. CDR3 length: 16 amino acids. The CDR3 bases are TGTGCCAGCAGTCTCAATCAGGGGTCTACTCTCAATGAGCAGTTCTTC. Protein sequence: CASSLNQGSTLNEQFF. Full variable domain (remainder filled in from reference TRBV7-9 and TRBJ2-1): DTGVSQNPRHKITKRGQNVTFRCDPISEHNRLYWYRQTLGQGPEFLTYFQNEAQLEKSRLLSDRFSAERPKGSFSTLEIQRTEQGDSAMYLCASSLNQGSTLNEQFFGPGTRLTVL.

The V gene is TRBV10-1, the J gene TRBJ2-4; TRBD2 aligns across 9 bases. The CDR3 runs 18 residues. Trimming removed 8 bases from V and 8 bases from J; junction bases left unmatched: 22. Germline V gene lookup returns CDR1 WNHNN and CDR2 SYGVQD (reference sequence). The DNA for the CDR3 is TGCGCCAGCCGGGGTAACCGCTCCTCCGCGCGGGGGGGAGACATTCAGTACTTC. Translated, it gives CASRGNRSSARGGDIQYF.

The rearrangement links TRBV28 to TRBJ2-7, with no clear D. The CDR3 has 11 amino acids. Looked up from germline, CDR1 is MDHEN and CDR2 is SYDVKM. Between the trimmed V and J ends, which lost 3 bases and 7 bases, there was a span of 7 bases. This CDR3 reads CASSFNLEQYF. The CDR3 DNA is TGTGCCAGCAGTTTCAACCTGGAGCAGTACTTC.